A selection of T cell receptor beta chains follows, all from one sample in a study of cytomegalovirus exposure and HLA in healthy donors. Assay: immunoSEQ multiplex PCR; the TCRdb copy retains only in-frame clones and omits some. The data show around 100,000 clones, with around 66% seen just once and more than 3% held by the top ten. Material for sequencing was PBMCs. The receptors were gathered from a woman aged 50 to 60 in good health and CMV-seronegative. The CDR3 runs from the conserved cysteine through the conserved F or W. A D gene is named only where the DNA matches it firmly. Expanded clones get a size class; other rows say once, few or many, or leave the size out.

d_gene | j_gene | v_gene | abundance | CDR3aa | CDR3nt
TRBD2 | TRBJ2-7 | TRBV7-2 | . | CASSPSGGTPGQYF | TGTGCCAGCAGCCCTTCGGGGGGGACACCGGGGCAGTACTTC
TRBD1 | TRBJ2-5 | TRBV5-1 | . | CASSLQGAWETQYF | TGCGCCAGCAGCTTGCAGGGGGCTTGGGAGACCCAGTACTTC
. | TRBJ2-7 | TRBV15 | few | CATSRDLSYEQYF | TGTGCCACCAGCAGAGACCTCTCCTACGAGCAGTACTTC
TRBD1 | TRBJ1-2 | TRBV10-3 | few | CAIRNDRDGYTF | TGTGCCATCAGGAACGACAGGGATGGCTACACCTTC
. | TRBJ2-7 | TRBV30 | . | CAWSPGTPFRGYF | TGTGCCTGGAGCCCGGGGACACCTTTTAGGGGGTACTTC
. | TRBJ1-6 | TRBV7-9 | . | CAAGDNSPLHF | TGTGCCGCAGGGGATAATTCACCCCTCCACTTT
. | TRBJ1-1 | TRBV18 | . | CASSGGRDTEAFF | TGTGCCAGCTCAGGGGGCAGGGACACTGAAGCTTTCTTT
. | TRBJ1-2 | TRBV28 | once | CASMSNYGYTF | TGTGCCAGCATGAGTAACTATGGCTACACCTTC
. | TRBJ2-7 | TRBV27 | . | CASSFGYEQYF | TGTGCCAGCAGTTTCGGTTACGAGCAGTACTTC
. | TRBJ2-7 | TRBV11-2 | . | CASRSVRAGEQYF | TGTGCCAGCAGGTCGGTCAGGGCGGGGGAGCAGTACTTC
TRBD2 | TRBJ2-3 | TRBV7-6 | few | CASSTPLRTSGHTSTDTQYF | TGTGCCAGCAGCACCCCACTCCGGACTAGCGGGCACACTAGCACAGATACGCAGTATTTT
TRBD2 | TRBJ2-3 | TRBV4-1 | . | CASSQDQAGGQDTQYF | TGCGCCAGCAGCCAAGATCAAGCGGGGGGGCAAGATACGCAGTATTTT
. | TRBJ2-6 | TRBV9 | . | CASSVASSGANVLTF | TGTGCCAGCAGCGTAGCTAGCTCTGGGGCCAACGTCCTGACTTTC
. | TRBJ1-1 | TRBV28 | . | CASSLPVYEGAEAFF | TGTGCCAGCAGTTTACCCGTTTATGAAGGAGCTGAAGCTTTCTTT
TRBD1 | TRBJ2-7 | TRBV9 | . | CASSAAGTGVDEQYF | TGTGCCAGCAGCGCGGCCGGGACAGGGGTGGACGAGCAGTACTTC
. | TRBJ1-6 | TRBV30 | few | CAWSVQGFDSPLHF | TGTGCCTGGAGTGTGCAGGGATTCGATTCACCCCTCCACTTT
. | TRBJ2-5 | TRBV7-2 | . | CASSLVRETQYF | TGTGCCAGCAGCTTAGTGAGGGAGACCCAGTACTTC
. | TRBJ2-7 | TRBV27 | . | CASTPFAIGGEQYF | TGTGCCAGCACCCCCTTCGCGATCGGGGGCGAGCAGTACTTC
TRBD2 | TRBJ2-5 | TRBV6-5 | . | CASSAGGSLETQYF | TGTGCCAGCAGTGCGGGAGGGAGTTTAGAGACCCAGTACTTC
TRBD1 | TRBJ2-3 | TRBV7-9 | . | CASSSLLSNRGDTQYF | TGTGCCAGCAGCTCTCTTCTATCGAACAGGGGAGATACGCAGTATTTT
TRBD2 | TRBJ2-5 | TRBV30 | few | CAWILPGLAVQETQYF | TGTGCCTGGATTTTGCCGGGACTAGCGGTCCAAGAGACCCAGTACTTC
. | TRBJ2-1 | TRBV6-1 | . | CASSSGRGGVDEQFF | TGTGCCAGCAGTTCCGGGCGGGGTGGGGTTGATGAGCAGTTCTTC
. | TRBJ1-4 | TRBV29-1 | . | CSVETAGNEKLFF | TGCAGCGTTGAGACAGCTGGGAATGAAAAACTGTTTTTT
TRBD2 | TRBJ2-5 | TRBV7-2 | few | CASSLLAGFEETQYF | TGTGCCAGCAGCTTACTAGCGGGGTTTGAGGAGACCCAGTACTTC
. | TRBJ1-1 | TRBV29-1 | . | CSVQQVQTEAFF | TGCAGCGTTCAACAGGTCCAAACTGAAGCTTTCTTT
TRBD2 | TRBJ2-1 | TRBV7-8 | . | CASSFGSGSSYNEQFF | TGTGCCAGCAGCTTTGGTAGCGGGAGCTCCTACAATGAGCAGTTCTTC
TRBD1 | TRBJ1-2 | TRBV5-6 | few | CASSYLNRGDSSGYTF | TGTGCCAGCAGCTACCTCAACAGGGGGGATTCTTCTGGCTACACCTTC
. | TRBJ2-7 | TRBV21-1 | . | CASSKGSRGRVYEQYF | TGTGCCAGCAGCAAAGGGTCCAGGGGGCGCGTCTACGAGCAGTACTTC
. | TRBJ1-2 | TRBV5-1 | few | CASSSGQQEEGYTF | TGCGCCAGCAGCTCCGGCCAGCAAGAGGAGGGCTACACCTTC
. | TRBJ2-7 | TRBV11-3 | . | CASSLGGSSEQYF | TGTGCCAGCAGCCTGGGGGGTTCCTCCGAGCAGTACTTC
. | TRBJ1-4 | TRBV6-5 | . | CASSPTEPNEKLFF | TGTGCCAGCAGTCCGACGGAGCCTAATGAAAAACTGTTTTTT
TRBD2 | TRBJ2-3 | TRBV5-6 | few | CASSDSGRGDTQYF | TGTGCCAGCAGCGATAGCGGGAGGGGAGATACGCAGTATTTT
TRBD1 | TRBJ2-5 | TRBV19 | . | CASSTQGAQETQYF | TGTGCCAGTAGTACACAGGGGGCTCAAGAGACCCAGTACTTC
. | TRBJ1-1 | TRBV6-5 | few | CASSYLGEAFF | TGTGCCAGCAGTTACCTCGGGGAAGCTTTCTTT
TRBD2 | TRBJ2-1 | TRBV2 | few | CASSETSGRARNEQFF | TGTGCCAGCAGTGAAACTAGCGGGAGGGCCAGGAATGAGCAGTTCTTC
. | TRBJ1-3 | TRBV6-5 | . | CASSYFGSAGNTIYF | TGTGCCAGCAGTTACTTCGGGTCGGCTGGAAACACCATATATTTT
. | TRBJ2-5 | TRBV5-4 | . | CASSLVAGANQETQYF | TGTGCCAGCAGCTTGGTTGCGGGGGCTAACCAAGAGACCCAGTACTTC
TRBD1 | TRBJ2-7 | TRBV18 | . | CANSRGQGIRSYEQYF | TGTGCCAACTCAAGGGGACAGGGGATCAGGTCCTACGAGCAGTACTTC
. | TRBJ2-2 | TRBV7-9 | few | CASSSTGGDTGELFF | TGTGCCAGCAGCTCAACAGGGGGGGACACCGGGGAGCTGTTTTTT
TRBD2 | TRBJ2-4 | TRBV6-1 | . | CASSEAGTSGDIQYF | TGTGCCAGCAGTGAAGCGGGGACTAGCGGGGACATTCAGTACTTC
TRBD1 | TRBJ1-1 | TRBV27 | . | CASSLSAGGHSVAFF | TGTGCCAGCAGTTTATCTGCAGGGGGGCACTCGGTAGCTTTCTTT
TRBD1 | TRBJ2-7 | TRBV6-5 | . | CASSYSGTGGYEQYF | TGTGCCAGCAGTTACTCCGGGACAGGGGGCTACGAGCAGTACTTC
TRBD1 | TRBJ2-7 | TRBV7-9 | . | CASDRGNMDEQYF | TGTGCCAGCGACAGGGGCAATATGGACGAGCAGTACTTC
. | TRBJ1-5 | TRBV4-2 | . | CASSQDLPQGFNQPQHF | TGTGCCAGCAGCCAAGATCTGCCTCAGGGATTCAATCAGCCCCAGCATTTT
TRBD2 | TRBJ2-3 | TRBV10-3 | once | CASSDSPSAGGRDTQYF | TGTGCCAGCAGTGACTCCCCGTCAGCGGGGGGGAGAGATACGCAGTATTTT
. | TRBJ2-2 | TRBV19 | . | CASSDSLLATGELFF | TGTGCCAGTAGTGACTCCCTCCTAGCGACCGGGGAGCTGTTTTTT
. | TRBJ2-5 | TRBV18 | once | CASSPLALPETQYF | TGTGCCAGCTCACCATTGGCCCTCCCAGAGACCCAGTACTTC
TRBD2 | TRBJ2-1 | TRBV4-1 | medium-sized | CASSQDSYTSGRALGYNEQFF | TGCGCCAGCAGCCAAGATTCGTACACTAGCGGGAGGGCATTAGGTTACAATGAGCAGTTCTTC
. | TRBJ1-3 | TRBV5-6 | . | CASSLGPPGRDTIYF | TGTGCCAGCAGCTTGGGTCCGCCCGGGAGAGACACCATATATTTT
TRBD2 | TRBJ2-1 | TRBV7-9 | . | CASTRSLRIGASGFNEQFF | TGTGCCAGCACCCGAAGTCTCCGCATCGGGGCTAGCGGGTTTAATGAGCAGTTCTTC
. | TRBJ2-1 | TRBV7-9 | . | CASSLGRYNEQFF | TGTGCCAGCAGCTTAGGGAGATACAATGAGCAGTTCTTC
. | TRBJ2-2 | TRBV7-3 | . | CASSLAWGLNRAGELFF | TGTGCCAGCAGCTTAGCGTGGGGGCTGAACAGGGCCGGGGAGCTGTTTTTT
. | TRBJ2-7 | TRBV7-2 | . | CASSLARVLSYEQYF | TGTGCCAGCAGCTTAGCGCGGGTACTTTCCTACGAGCAGTACTTC
. | TRBJ1-1 | TRBV15 | . | CATSRDVEGTEAFF | TGTGCCACCAGCAGAGATGTGGAGGGCACTGAAGCTTTCTTT
. | TRBJ1-1 | TRBV11-2 | once | CASSLGYGRAGSEAFF | TGTGCCAGCAGCTTAGGCTACGGCAGGGCGGGAAGTGAAGCTTTCTTT
. | TRBJ2-2 | TRBV11-2 | . | CASSFRGASAGELFF | TGTGCCAGCAGCTTTCGGGGGGCTTCAGCCGGGGAGCTGTTTTTT
. | TRBJ1-1 | TRBV6-1 | few | CASSEARFTTEAFF | TGTGCCAGCAGTGAAGCGCGCTTTACCACTGAAGCTTTCTTT
TRBD1 | TRBJ1-5 | TRBV7-9 | . | CASSALGTGGTQPQHF | TGTGCCAGCAGCGCCTTAGGGACAGGTGGTACTCAGCCCCAGCATTTT